Given below is one TCR beta chain in context. This clonotype was seen many times. Which antigen it targets is not known. Base qualities are not provided; no much larger clone lies one nucleotide away. This sample stems from a study of T cells in Graves' hyperthyroidism and ophthalmopathy (dated by TCRdb to about 2019). Notes on the research overall: Peripheral blood was sampled at the time of initial diagnosis, prior to any treatment. The study also compared thyroid tissue and blood T-cell repertoires from about 6 Graves' hyperthyroidism patients. The roughly 90 discovery patients were divided at random into training and test sets in a 7:3 ratio. Prospective prediction of ophthalmopathy was tested in an independent validation cohort consisting of 18 hyperthyroidism patients and 17 patients who later progressed to ophthalmopathy. Following sampling, methimazole starting at 30 mg daily was given to hyperthyroidism patients, and high-dose intravenous methylprednisolone was given to ophthalmopathy patients. A discovery cohort of approximately 97 patients, roughly 40 with Graves' ophthalmopathy and roughly 59 with stable Graves' hyperthyroidism, was used to find distinguishing TCR V-J signatures. The paper describes TCR Vbeta CDR3 sequencing of 135 peripheral blood samples, made up of 40 to 45 ophthalmopathy patients, roughly 72 hyperthyroidism patients and around 17 progressor patients. Study-wide conclusions, independent of this receptor: During validation, the model predicted progression to ophthalmopathy a median of about 6.5 months ahead of onset, with approximately 71% sensitivity and roughly 72% specificity. Most expanded thyroid clonotypes (frequency above 0.001) were also found in blood, which suggests that blood repertoires may mirror thyroid immune responses. A model built on a 13 V-J signature distinguished ophthalmopathy from stable hyperthyroidism, reaching about 88% sensitivity and under 84% specificity in cross-validation and 80%/75% in testing. Sample size was not statistically predetermined, and investigators were not blinded to group allocation.

The TCR beta CDR3 regions were amplified from RNA transcripts. For the first round of RT-PCR on the TCR CDR3, the HTBI primer set was used together with the Qiagen OneStep RT-PCR kit. Libraries were constructed in a second round of multiplex PCR, after which size selection and purification were carried out. Paired-end sequencing of the libraries was performed with 100 bp reads on an Illumina HiSeq2000. The authors' analysis ran thus. SOAPnuke was used to process the raw data, throwing out any read that contained adapters or uncalled bases, had a mean Phred below 15, or lacked an exact constant-primer or identifier match. COPE v1.2.5 was used to merge high-quality paired reads, and clonotypes were defined as unique nucleotide sequences. Clonotypes were aligned to IMGT TRBV, TRBD and TRBJ reference segments using MiTCR v1.1. Only V-J combinations with frequency above 0.0001, covering 99% to 99.2% of repertoires, were analysed. The TCS score was defined as F50 (clonal expansion) divided by E x V (chaos), with BLOSUM62-based TCRdist calculated between CDR3 peptides within each V-J. Welch's t-statistics and random forest reduced approximately 520 V-J features to around 14, which were used in a naive Bayes classifier (R e1071). TCRdb reran the public reads through fastp at Q25 and MiXCR, keeping productive beta chains. Every entry covers one CDR3 protein and lists the most common genes and DNA from its rows. These V and J calls rely on TCRdb rather than the paper's analysis. Here the sample has more than 500,000 distinct CDR3 sequences; 15% to 20% occur a single time. Less than 30% of the sample is taken by the ten largest.

The CDR3 has 13 amino acids, counting the end cysteine and phenylalanine. The retained sequence is limited to the CDR3, 39 bases, with the frame set at the first base. Relative to germline, V is 8 bases shorter and J is 1 base shorter, with 11 bases between their ends. CDR1 and CDR2, per the germline V gene, are SNHLY and FYNNEI. Ophthalmopathy patients had moderately to severely active disease, Clinical Activity Score of at least 3, NOSPECS grade of at least 4, and duration under 3 months. Exclusion was applied to patients with uncontrolled infections, other autoimmune diseases, pregnancy or lactation. Diagnoses relied on clinical symptoms, serum thyroxine and TRAb, thyroid ultrasound and orbital computed tomography. Ficoll-Paque density gradient centrifugation was used to isolate PBMCs from about 9.4 ml of fresh peripheral blood. Trizol reagent was used to extract total RNA, and RNA quality was then checked on an Agilent 2100 Bioanalyzer.

Sequencing was performed on blood. The chain uses TRBV2 and TRBJ1-1; the D gene lacks a confident call. The clonotype originates from a woman in her 30s with Graves' ophthalmopathy. The nucleotides read TGTGCCAGCGGGAGTGCCGGGAACACTGAAGCTTTCTTT. Translated, it gives CASGSAGNTEAFF.